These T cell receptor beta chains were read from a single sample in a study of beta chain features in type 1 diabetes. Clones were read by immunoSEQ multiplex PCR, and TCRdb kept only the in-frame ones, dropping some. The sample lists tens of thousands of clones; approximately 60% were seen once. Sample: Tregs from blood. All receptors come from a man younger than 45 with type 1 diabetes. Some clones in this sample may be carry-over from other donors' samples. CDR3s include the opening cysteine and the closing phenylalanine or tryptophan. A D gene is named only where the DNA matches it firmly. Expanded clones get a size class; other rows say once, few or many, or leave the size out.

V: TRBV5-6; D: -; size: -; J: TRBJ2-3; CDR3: CASSAPGLSTDTQYF; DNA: TGTGCCAGCAGCGCACCGGGACTGAGCACAGATACGCAGTATTTT
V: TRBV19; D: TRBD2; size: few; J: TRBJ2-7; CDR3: CASKPPGGDEQYF; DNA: TGTGCCAGTAAGCCCCCGGGGGGGGACGAGCAGTACTTC
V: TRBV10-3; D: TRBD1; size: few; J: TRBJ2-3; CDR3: CATTDRGWTDTQYF; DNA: TGTGCCACCACCGACAGGGGTTGGACAGATACGCAGTATTTT
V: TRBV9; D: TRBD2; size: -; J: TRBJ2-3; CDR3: CASSVGPGTSFADTQYF; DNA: TGTGCCAGCAGCGTAGGTCCCGGGACTAGCTTTGCAGATACGCAGTATTTT
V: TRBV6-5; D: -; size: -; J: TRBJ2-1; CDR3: CASSRQSGEQFF; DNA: TGTGCCAGCAGCCGCCAGAGCGGGGAGCAGTTCTTC
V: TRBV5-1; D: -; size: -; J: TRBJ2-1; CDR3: CASSFGGGARIYNEQFF; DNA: TGCGCCAGCAGCTTCGGAGGGGGGGCGCGTATTTACAATGAGCAGTTCTTC
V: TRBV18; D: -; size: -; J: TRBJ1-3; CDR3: CASSLQGGSSGNTIYF; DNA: TGTGCCAGCTCCCTACAGGGAGGGAGCTCTGGAAACACCATATATTTT
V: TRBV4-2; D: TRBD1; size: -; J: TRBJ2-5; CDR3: CASSPSAGGLETQYF; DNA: TGTGCCAGCAGCCCATCGGCAGGGGGCCTAGAGACCCAGTACTTC
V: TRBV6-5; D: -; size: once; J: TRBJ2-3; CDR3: CASTPQQASTDTQYF; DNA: TGTGCCAGCACCCCACAACAGGCCAGCACAGATACGCAGTATTTT
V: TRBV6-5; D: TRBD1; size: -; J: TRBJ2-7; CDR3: CASRRGPGQVYEQYF; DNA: TGTGCCAGCAGACGCGGTCCGGGACAGGTCTACGAGCAGTACTTC
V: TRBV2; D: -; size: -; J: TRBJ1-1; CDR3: CASRTQSNTEAFF; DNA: TGTGCCAGCAGGACACAGTCGAACACTGAAGCTTTCTTT
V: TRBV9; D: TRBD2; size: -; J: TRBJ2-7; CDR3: CASSYGGFSEQYF; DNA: TGTGCCAGCAGCTACGGGGGGTTCTCCGAGCAGTACTTC
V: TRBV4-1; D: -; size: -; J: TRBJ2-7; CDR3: CASSHEGGYEQYF; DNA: TGCGCCAGCAGCCATGAAGGGGGCTACGAGCAGTACTTC
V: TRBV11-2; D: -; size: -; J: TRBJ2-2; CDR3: CASSLLVGELFF; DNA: TGTGCCAGCAGCTTACTAGTCGGGGAGCTGTTTTTT